Following are 4 T cell receptor beta chains from one sample sequenced in a study of T cell changes during pregnancy in multiple sclerosis. The repertoire was sequenced with immunoSEQ multiplex PCR; TCRdb's copy has only in-frame clones and lacks some. The sample carries about 94,000 clones, roughly 92% recorded once. The starting material was peripheral blood, obtained after pregnancy. These TCRs come from a female donor with multiple sclerosis, enrolled in a pregnancy study.

This sequence joins TRBV4-1 and TRBJ1-1, with D hard to call. The V end was cut by 3 bases, the J end by 0 bases, with 14 bases between. CDR3 length equals 16 residues. Germline V gene data show CDR1 as MGHRA and CDR2 as YSYEKL. This CDR3 reads CASSHEPPPMNTEAFF. The CDR3 bases are TGCGCCAGCAGCCACGAACCGCCCCCTATGAACACTGAAGCTTTCTTT.

This clone has just one count. The J gene is TRBJ1-1, the V gene TRBV30; D is perhaps TRBD1 (6 bases). From germline, CDR1 is GTSNPN and CDR2 SVGIG (reference sequence). This CDR3 comprises 13 residues. Between the trimmed V and J ends, which lost 5 bases and 1 base, there was a span of 11 bases. For the CDR3, the DNA is TGTGCCTGGGCCGGACAGACGAACACTGAAGCTTTCTTT. This gives the protein CAWAGQTNTEAFF.

The chain couples TRBV11-2 to TRBJ2-2, with D maybe TRBD1 (5 bases). The CDR3 spans 17 residues. Germline-derived CDR1 and CDR2 are SGHAT and FQNNGV. The V gene lost 4 bases and the J gene lost 0 bases, with 15 bases spanning the gap. CDR3 region: CASSSIRGRPNTGELFF. CDR3 DNA: TGTGCCAGCAGCTCGATTAGGGGCAGGCCGAACACCGGGGAGCTGTTTTTT.

V and J are TRBV10-1 and TRBJ2-6; a weak D match, TRBD2 (6 bases). Trimming stripped 0 bases from V and 3 bases from J, with 21 bases between. The germline CDR1 and CDR2 sequences are WNHNN and SYGVQD (reference sequence). The CDR3 consists of 20 residues. In DNA, the CDR3 is TGCGCCAGCAGTGAGTCCGGGCGGGCGGAGGGCGGCCTTGGGGCCAACGTCCTGACTTTC. It translates to CASSESGRAEGGLGANVLTF.